This T cell receptor beta chain was documented in a study of T cells in Graves' hyperthyroidism and ophthalmopathy. Clinical symptoms, serum thyroxine and TRAb, thyroid ultrasound and orbital computed tomography were used for the diagnoses. This clonotype was seen ten or more times. Its antigen remains unidentified. V shed 3 bases and J 5 bases; nucleotides not matched to a gene: 7. The CDR3 extends over 16 amino acids. The germline V gene encodes CDR1 SGHTA and CDR2 FQGNSA. Study-wide results and caveats: A model built on 13 V-J features separated ophthalmopathy from stable hyperthyroidism. Clonotypes that were expanded in thyroid above 0.001 mostly appeared in blood too.

Amplification of TCR beta CDR3 regions was performed using RNA transcripts as template. The primer set for the first-round RT-PCR of the TCR CDR3 was HTBI. TCRdb re-analysed the multiplex PCR reads in MiXCR, keeping a single row per CDR3 protein. The sample contains hundreds of thousands of distinct CDR3 sequences, around 39% of which appear only once. This receptor was taken from a man younger than 30 with Graves' hyperthyroidism. Material for sequencing was blood. The J gene is TRBJ1-6, the V gene TRBV7-2; TRBD1 matches at 7 bases. As DNA, the CDR3 is TGTGCCAGCAGCTTGTACGGGACAGCGGATAATTCACCCCTCCACTTT. Translated, it gives CASSLYGTADNSPLHF.